The 14 T cell receptor beta chains given below trace back to one sample, sequenced in a study of blood T cell repertoires in COVID-19. Data came from immunoSEQ multiplex PCR; TCRdb stores just in-frame clones and leaves some out. The table shows approximately 79,000 clones, with around 89% occurring only once. Sequencing was done on a sample of peripheral blood. The receptors stem from a man in his fifties or sixties with acute or convalescent COVID-19.

The rearrangement links TRBV10-3 to TRBJ2-5, with D possibly TRBD2 on 6 matching bases. V was clipped by 4 bases and J by 2 bases, with 14 bases between them. In germline, CDR1 is ENHRY, CDR2 SYGVKD. The length of the CDR3 is 15 residues. The CDR3 bases are TGTGCCATCAGTGGGGGAGCGGGCTTACAAGAGACCCAGTACTTC. It specifies CAISGGAGLQETQYF.

The rearrangement links TRBV11-2 to TRBJ1-5; 7 nucleotides line up with TRBD1. Trimming cost V 1 base and J 3 bases; bases outside gene matches: 3. Germline CDR1 SGHAT, CDR2 FQNNGV. The CDR3 runs to 15 residues. The CDR3 loop reads CASSLGQGYNQPQHF. The CDR3 coding sequence is TGTGCCAGCAGCTTAGGACAGGGATACAATCAGCCCCAGCATTTT.

The chain has TRBV6-5 and TRBJ2-3; D is uncertain. CDR1 is MNHEY, CDR2 SVGAGI, per germline. The CDR3 contains 14 residues. Deletions cut 0 bases from V and 1 base from J, with 5 bases between. CDR3 sequence reads: CASSYSRGTDTQYF. CDR3 in DNA: TGTGCCAGCAGTTACTCGAGAGGCACAGATACGCAGTATTTT.

The chain is built from TRBV3-1 (or the pseudogene TRBV3-2) and TRBJ2-5; D perhaps matches TRBD1 (6 bases). Between the trimmed V and J ends, which lost 8 bases and 6 bases, there was a span of 19 bases. The CDR3 contains 14 residues. CDR1 LGHDT and CDR2 YNNKEL come from the germline V gene (reference sequence). Here the CDR3 reads CASGDTDSQQTQYF. CDR3 nucleotides: TGTGCCAGCGGGGATACGGACAGCCAGCAGACCCAGTACTTC.

V usage is TRBV4-2 and J usage is TRBJ2-3; 9 nucleotides line up with TRBD2. J was trimmed by 1 base and V by 0 bases; bases with no gene match: 2. There are 16 residues in the CDR3. CDR1 is LGHNA, CDR2 YNFKEQ, per germline. The CDR3 region has the DNA TGTGCCAGCAGCCAAGAAGCGGGAGGACGCACAGATACGCAGTATTTT. Protein: CASSQEAGGRTDTQYF.

The chain combines TRBV6-6 with TRBJ2-7; TRBD2 agrees at 7 bases. Germline values: CDR1 MNHNY, CDR2 SVGAGI (reference sequence). With V trimmed by 0 bases and J by 7 bases, 12 bases remained unmatched. This CDR3 is built from 16 residues. This CDR3 is CASSYSPGLSVWEQYF. In DNA, the CDR3 is TGTGCCAGCAGTTACTCACCGGGACTATCGGTTTGGGAGCAGTACTTC.

The rearrangement links TRBV2 to TRBJ2-1; 7 positions agree with TRBD1. The J segment lost 12 bases and the V segment lost 9 bases, leaving 8 bases of the junction unmatched. Per germline, CDR1 SNHLY and CDR2 FYNNEI. The CDR3 length is 11 residues. CDR3 coding DNA: TGTGCCAGTCAGGGGGACCTAGGGCAGTTCTTC. Encoded protein: CASQGDLGQFF.

The chain combines TRBV5-1 with TRBJ1-5, with TRBD1 matching 7 bases. Germline CDR1 reads SGHRS; CDR2 reads YFSETQ. Germline trimming cut 0 bases from V and 2 bases from J; bases unmatched to any gene: 2. This CDR3 comprises 15 residues. The CDR3 bases are TGCGCCAGCAGCTTGGACAGGGGCGGCAATCAGCCCCAGCATTTT. It translates to CASSLDRGGNQPQHF.

V is TRBV6-6 and J is TRBJ1-4, with D possibly TRBD1 on 6 matching bases. The CDR3 contains 15 residues. V lost 6 bases to trimming and J lost 7 bases, with 18 bases between them. Looked up from germline, CDR1 is MNHNY and CDR2 is SVGAGI (reference sequence). The CDR3 region is CASSRAGGDGEKLFF. The CDR3 DNA reads TGTGCCAGCAGCAGGGCGGGGGGCGACGGTGAAAAACTGTTTTTT.

V and J are TRBV6-5 and TRBJ2-1, with 9 nucleotides matching TRBD2. CDR1 and CDR2 (germline): MNHEY, SVGAGI. The CDR3 consists of 15 residues. Trimming took 7 bases from V and 4 from J; bases not matched to a gene: 8. Here the CDR3 reads CASISTSGLYNEQFF. CDR3 coding DNA: TGTGCCAGCATCAGTACTAGCGGGTTGTACAATGAGCAGTTCTTC.

The chain has TRBV10-3 and TRBJ2-7, with D perhaps matching TRBD2 (6 bases). Deletions cut 2 bases from V and 6 bases from J, with 17 bases between. Looked up from germline, CDR1 is ENHRY and CDR2 is SYGVKD. The CDR3 contains 15 residues. CDR3 bases: TGTGCCATCAGTGAGGTTGCGGGGCGTGGGACCGAGCAGTACTTC. This sequence encodes CAISEVAGRGTEQYF.

The chain links TRBV9 to TRBJ2-7, with TRBD2 as a possible D gene (6 bases). The CDR3 is 15 amino acids. V was shortened by 0 bases and J by 0 bases, with 10 bases between the two germline ends. Germline-derived CDR1 and CDR2 are SGDLS and YYNGEE. CDR3 DNA sequence: TGTGCCAGCAGCGTAGTACCGGGGGACTCCTACGAGCAGTACTTC. Protein sequence: CASSVVPGDSYEQYF.

This clone is a singleton in its sample. The gene calls are TRBV6-2 or TRBV6-3 and TRBJ1-5; 9 bases fit TRBD1. J was trimmed by 6 bases and V by 4 bases; bases with no gene match: 4. This CDR3 comprises 14 residues. Germline-derived CDR1 and CDR2 are MNHEY and SVGEGT. The DNA of the CDR3 is TGTGCCAGCAGTTCGTGGACAGGGGTTCAGCCCCAGCATTTT. This gives the protein CASSSWTGVQPQHF.

The CDR3 sequence: CASSLTTERSYGYTF. In DNA form, the CDR3 reads TGCGCCAGCAGCCTAACGACAGAGAGAAGTTATGGCTACACCTTC. The gene calls are TRBV4-1 and TRBJ1-2; TRBD1 is a possible D gene (5 bases). The CDR3 runs to 15 residues. The V end lost 4 bases, the J end lost 5 bases, and 17 bases lay between the germline ends. Looked up from germline, CDR1 is MGHRA and CDR2 is YSYEKL.